This T cell receptor beta chain was sequenced during a study of T cell responses to AZD1222 COVID-19 vaccine. Study results and limitations: Repertoires were sampled only after the peak T cell response. Seropositive at baseline were only a handful of AZD1222 recipients. The study found Spike-specific TCR breadth and depth rose after two AZD1222 doses.

Here immunoSEQ multiplex PCR was the method, and the copy in TCRdb shows in-frame clones only, minus some. The table records nearly 110,000 clones, 85% to 90% of them present only once. V lost 7 bases to trimming and J lost 0 bases, with 7 bases between them. This CDR3 is 13 amino acids long. This clone has just one count. The antigen remains unidentified. The TCR comes from an adult in good health. V and J are TRBV12-3 or TRBV12-4 and TRBJ2-1; no firm D call. This sample comprised peripheral blood, obtained on day 0 of AZD1222 vaccination. The CDR3 nucleotides are TGTGCCAGCAACCTGGGCTCCTACAATGAGCAGTTCTTC. Protein product: CASNLGSYNEQFF.